This T cell receptor (beta chain) was sequenced in a study of T cell responses to AZD1222 COVID-19 vaccine listed by TCRdb under 2021. With respect to the entire study: TCR sequencing covered 230 or so trial participants: some 210 given two doses of AZD1222 and about 26 given two doses of MenACWY control vaccine. Enrollment into the trials was organized by age into subgroups of 18-55, 56-69 and 70-plus years, and those subgroups contained approximately 160, 26 and 62 TCR-sequenced participants, respectively.

This clone showed up just once. The target of this receptor is not known. Within one base of it there is no much larger clone, and no base qualities were kept. Study-wide conclusions, independent of this receptor: In the small 56-69-year group, the increase in depth fell short of significance, most likely because of low power. Because no day 14 peak-response samples were available, the repertoires could be characterized only after the peak T cell response. Participants were mostly white British, with more females than males. The authors suggested clonal diversity may have been underestimated. Reportedly, almost half of the unique spike-specific TCRs recognized epitopes lying outside the regions that are mutated in the B.1.351 and B.1.1.7 variants. Spike-specific TCR breadth and depth rose significantly after two AZD1222 doses compared with day 0 and with MenACWY recipients. The whole spike protein was spanned by vaccine-associated CD4 TCRs, and dominant responses were seen in regions 160-218 and 743-854. Conclusions about previously exposed vaccinees are limited, since just five or six AZD1222 recipients were seropositive for SARS-CoV-2 at baseline.

The CDR3 regions of human TCRbeta chains were analyzed by immunosequencing. The original methods were these. TCRs in the repertoires were compared against a reference library of SARS-CoV-2-specific TCRs that had been generated with the MIRA antigen-specificity platform. Breadth was defined as the fraction of unique TCRs that were SARS-CoV-2-associated, and depth was defined as the fraction of total T cells that were SARS-CoV-2-associated. Using the MIRA data, each spike-specific TCR was assigned both to the spike region to which the TCR was reactive and to a CD4 or CD8 class. Log10-transformed breadth and depth values were compared by one-way ANOVA with Sidak's multiple comparisons tests. TCRdb's version of the immuneACCESS table is confined to in-frame rearrangements and falls short of the full clone set. An unresolved V gene accounts for under half of the shortfall where checked; the remainder is of unknown origin. The DNA was the basis for D and trimming; V, J and clone size are from that table. Here the sample has 150,000 to 200,000 clones; under 95% occur a single time. Around 1.3% of the sample comes from the top ten.

The time point tag for this specimen amounts to: about 28 days (+/-7) after the second vaccine dose. Because spike-specific TCR depth and breadth did not differ between the two schedules, AZD1222 recipients who got a second dose at roughly 4 weeks were pooled with those who got a second dose at roughly 12 weeks. The vaccinee samples were drawn from two UK trials, COV001 and COV002, one of which was a single-blind randomized controlled phase 2/3 trial testing AZD1222 (ChAdOx1 nCoV-19) in healthy adults. For TCRbeta chain sequencing, PBMC samples from trial participants were taken at day 0 and at day 28 after the second dose. The sample consisted of peripheral blood, taken 28 days after the second AZD1222 dose. The clonotype was recovered from an adult who received the AZD1222 COVID-19 vaccine.

CDR3 sequence: CASNPGGSNTEAFF. At the DNA level, the sequence is TGTGCCAGCAACCCGGGGGGGTCGAACACTGAAGCTTTCTTT. The V and J segments used are TRBV6-6 and TRBJ1-1; the D segment could be TRBD1, given 5 matching bases. CDR1 and CDR2 (MNHNY, SVGAGI) derive from the germline V gene (reference sequence). The germline ends are 13 bases apart after V is trimmed by 7 bases and J by 1 base. The CDR3 spans 14 residues, from the cysteine through the phenylalanine. Just the 42-base CDR3 DNA is kept, in frame starting at base 1.